The clone carrying this TCR beta chain was seen only a few times. No antigen is known for it. TCRdb re-called the 5' RACE reads with MiXCR, one entry per CDR3 protein. The sample shows hundreds of thousands of distinct CDR3 sequences, 20% to 30% of them seen only once. These data come from a study of CD8 T cells in ankylosing spondylitis. Whole-study results and caveats: About 8 highly homologous variants made up a TCR beta motif that seemed to typify ankylosing spondylitis blood. Disease-linked clones displayed a CD8+ phenotype and appeared relatively rarely in peripheral blood.

The V end lost 0 bases, the J end lost 5 bases, and 13 bases lay between the germline ends. The CDR3 has 15 amino acids. The germline gives CDR1 MNHEY, CDR2 SVGAGI. Sequencing was carried out using blood, either unsorted or a sorted T cell fraction (not recorded which). The clonotype comes from a male donor with ankylosing spondylitis. The chain couples TRBV6-5 to TRBJ2-5; the D gene is possibly TRBD2 (6 bases). CDR3 sequence (DNA): TGTGCCAGCAGTTACTCGGGGGGAGCTGAGGAGACCCAGTACTTC. It is translated as CASSYSGGAEETQYF.